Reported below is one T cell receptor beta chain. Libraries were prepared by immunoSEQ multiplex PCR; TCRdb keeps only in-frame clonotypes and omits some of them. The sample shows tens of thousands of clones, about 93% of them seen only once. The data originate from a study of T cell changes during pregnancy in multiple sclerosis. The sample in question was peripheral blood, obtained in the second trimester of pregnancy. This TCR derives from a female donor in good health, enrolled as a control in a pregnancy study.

The CDR3 DNA reads TGTGCCAGCAGCTTACGGGACTCGAACACCGGGGAGCTGTTTTTT. Protein product: CASSLRDSNTGELFF. J is TRBJ2-2 and V is TRBV7-8; TRBD2 is a possible D gene (6 bases). Germline V gene data show CDR1 as SGHVS and CDR2 as FQNEAQ. The V end lost 2 bases, the J end lost 0 bases, and 7 bases lay between the germline ends. CDR3 length: 15 residues.